This T cell receptor beta chain derives from a study of patients and donors after allogeneic stem cell transplantation (dated by TCRdb to 2020 to 2022). The library relied on RT-PCR. The instrument was a NextSeq 550. The public sequencing data were trimmed at Q25 with fastp and processed into clonotypes with MiXCR by TCRdb, which kept only in-frame beta chains. All rows with the same CDR3 protein become a single entry with the most common DNA and genes. The sample table holds 50,000 to 60,000 distinct CDR3 sequences, of which roughly 13% were seen once. The biggest ten clones account for under 40% of the sample. There are a few counts of this clonotype. Its target antigen remains unknown. No base quality values were provided; no much bigger clone lies one nucleotide off. Looking up the germline V gene yields CDR1 ENHRY and CDR2 SYGVKD. V has 10 bases trimmed and J has 6 bases trimmed; junction bases matching no gene number 14. Inclusive of the bounding cysteine and phenylalanine, the CDR3 is 15 residues long. CDR3 DNA is the only sequence kept; it has 45 bases, read in frame from the first base.

The sequencing input was blood, either unsorted or a sorted T cell fraction (not recorded which). The chain is encoded by TRBV10-3 joined to TRBJ2-1, with 8 central nucleotides matching TRBD2. This receptor was obtained from a human donor who was either an allogeneic HSCT recipient or a stem cell or donor lymphocyte infusion donor (not recorded which). It is not recorded whose cells these are; they may come from a transplant donor. The bases are TGTGCCACCCGAAACGGGACTAGGGGGGTCAATGAGCAGTTCTTC. It codes for CATRNGTRGVNEQFF.